What follows describes a single TCR beta chain. The antigen is not known. The CDR3 loop spans 15 amino acids. The data were produced by immunoSEQ multiplex PCR, yet TCRdb's version contains in-frame clones alone and is incomplete. The table records 55,000 to 90,000 clones, about 86% of them present only once. These data come from a study of OX40 agonist ivuxolimab in advanced cancers. Overall study context: Patients received intravenous ivuxolimab every 2 weeks at 0.01 to 10 mg/kg. Whole-study results and caveats: Fewer expanded clones were found on average in CD4+ than in CD8+ T cells.

The clonotype was recovered from an adult with an advanced solid tumor such as melanoma, head and neck, liver or kidney cancer. V is TRBV21-1 and J is TRBJ2-1. TRBV21-1 is given as a pseudogene. Specimen: CD4+ or CD8+ T cells sorted from blood, collected in a trial of the OX40 agonist ivuxolimab. The CDR3 loop is CASSKGGSSYNEQFF. CDR3 in DNA: TGTGCCAGCAGCAAAGGGGGATCCTCCTACAATGAGCAGTTCTTC.